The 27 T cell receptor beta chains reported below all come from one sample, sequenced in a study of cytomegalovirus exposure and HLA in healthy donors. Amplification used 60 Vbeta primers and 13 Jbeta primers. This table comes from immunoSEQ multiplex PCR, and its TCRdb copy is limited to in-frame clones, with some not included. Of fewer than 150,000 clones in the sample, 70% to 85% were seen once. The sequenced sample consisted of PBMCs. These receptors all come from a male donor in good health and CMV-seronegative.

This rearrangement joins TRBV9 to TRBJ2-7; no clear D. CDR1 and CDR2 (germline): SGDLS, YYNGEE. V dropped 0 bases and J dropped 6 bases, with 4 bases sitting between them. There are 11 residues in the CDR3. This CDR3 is CASSVGGEQYF. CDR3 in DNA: TGTGCCAGCAGCGTAGGCGGCGAGCAGTACTTC.

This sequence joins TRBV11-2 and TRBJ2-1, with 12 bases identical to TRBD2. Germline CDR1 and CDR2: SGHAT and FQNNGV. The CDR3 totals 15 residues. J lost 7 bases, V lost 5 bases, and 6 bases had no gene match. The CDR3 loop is CASSQLAGGPNEQFF. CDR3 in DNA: TGTGCCAGCAGCCAGCTAGCGGGAGGGCCGAATGAGCAGTTCTTC.

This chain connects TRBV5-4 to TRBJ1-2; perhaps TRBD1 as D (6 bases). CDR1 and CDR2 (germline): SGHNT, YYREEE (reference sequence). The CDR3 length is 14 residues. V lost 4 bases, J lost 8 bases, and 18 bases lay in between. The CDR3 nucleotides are TGTGCCAGCAGCCTGAACAGGGAGCGGAGGGGCTACACCTTC. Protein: CASSLNRERRGYTF.

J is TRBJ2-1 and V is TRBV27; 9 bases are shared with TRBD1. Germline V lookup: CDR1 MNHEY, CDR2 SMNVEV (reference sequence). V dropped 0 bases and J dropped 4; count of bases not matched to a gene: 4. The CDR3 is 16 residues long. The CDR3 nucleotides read TGTGCCAGCAGTTTATCGTTACAGGGGGCGTACAATGAGCAGTTCTTC. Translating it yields CASSLSLQGAYNEQFF.

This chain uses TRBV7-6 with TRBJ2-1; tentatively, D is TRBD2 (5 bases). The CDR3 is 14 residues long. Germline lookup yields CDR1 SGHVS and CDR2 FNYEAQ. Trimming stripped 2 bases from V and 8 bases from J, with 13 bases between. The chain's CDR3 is CASSLYPGYDEQFF. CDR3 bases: TGTGCCAGCAGCTTATACCCGGGATATGATGAGCAGTTCTTC.

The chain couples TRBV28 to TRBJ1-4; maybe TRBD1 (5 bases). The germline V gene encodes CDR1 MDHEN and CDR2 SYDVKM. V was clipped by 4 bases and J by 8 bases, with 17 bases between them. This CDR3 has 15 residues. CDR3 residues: CASSSQEKGREKLFF. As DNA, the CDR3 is TGTGCCAGCAGTTCCCAGGAAAAGGGGAGGGAAAAACTGTTTTTT.

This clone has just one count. CDR3 amino acids: CASSIKGGYGYTF. CDR3 sequence (DNA): TGTGCCAGTAGTATAAAGGGAGGCTATGGCTACACCTTC. The genes are TRBV19 and TRBJ1-2; no clear D gene. The germline V gene has CDR1 LNHDA and CDR2 SQIVND (reference sequence). The CDR3 extends over 13 amino acids. The V and J ends lost 2 bases and 4 bases respectively, with 8 bases between them.

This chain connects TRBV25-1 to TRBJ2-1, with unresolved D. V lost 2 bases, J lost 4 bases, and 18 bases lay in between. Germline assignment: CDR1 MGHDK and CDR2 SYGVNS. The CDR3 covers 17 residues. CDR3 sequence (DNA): TGTGCCAGCAGTGAAATTGGGCAGCTTGCCCCTTACAATGAGCAGTTCTTC. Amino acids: CASSEIGQLAPYNEQFF.

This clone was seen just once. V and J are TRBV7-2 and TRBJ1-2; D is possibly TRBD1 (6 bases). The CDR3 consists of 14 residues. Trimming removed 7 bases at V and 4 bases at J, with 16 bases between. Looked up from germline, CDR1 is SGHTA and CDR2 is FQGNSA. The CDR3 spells CASTQRGYPYGYTF. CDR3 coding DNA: TGTGCCAGCACCCAGAGGGGGTACCCCTATGGCTACACCTTC.

Here the CDR3 reads CASSANRGGVNTEAFF. In DNA, the CDR3 is TGTGCCAGCAGTGCCAACAGGGGGGGGGTGAACACTGAAGCTTTCTTT. This rearrangement joins TRBV28 to TRBJ1-1, with 8 bases matching TRBD1. This CDR3 is 16 amino acids long. V dropped 5 bases and J dropped 0; count of bases not matched to a gene: 8. CDR1 and CDR2 from the germline V gene are MDHEN and SYDVKM.

CDR3 region: CASSLRLGQDYEQYF. The CDR3 DNA follows: TGTGCCAGCAGTCTACGGCTAGGACAGGACTACGAGCAGTACTTC. The chain joins TRBV27 to TRBJ2-7; 7 nucleotides align to TRBD1. The V gene end was trimmed by 5 bases and the J gene end by 3 bases; junction bases not matched to a gene: 10. CDR3 length: 15 residues. Germline V gene data show CDR1 as MNHEY and CDR2 as SMNVEV (reference sequence).

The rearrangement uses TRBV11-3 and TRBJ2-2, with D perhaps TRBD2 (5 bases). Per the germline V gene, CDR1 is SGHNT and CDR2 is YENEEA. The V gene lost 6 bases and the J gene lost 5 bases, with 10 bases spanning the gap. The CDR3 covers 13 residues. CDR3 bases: TGTGCCAGCAGTTTTCGGGGAACCGGGGAGCTGTTTTTT. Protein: CASSFRGTGELFF.

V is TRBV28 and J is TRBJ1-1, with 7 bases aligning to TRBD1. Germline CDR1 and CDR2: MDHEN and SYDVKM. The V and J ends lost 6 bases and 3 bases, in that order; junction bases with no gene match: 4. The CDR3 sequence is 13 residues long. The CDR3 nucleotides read TGTGCCAGCAGATTAACAGGGGACACTGAAGCTTTCTTT. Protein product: CASRLTGDTEAFF. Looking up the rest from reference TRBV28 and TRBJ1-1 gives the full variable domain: DVKVTQSSRYLVKRTGEKVFLECVQDMDHENMFWYRQDPGLGLRLIYFSYDVKMKEKGDIPEGYSVSREKKERFSLILESASTNQTSMYLCASRLTGDTEAFFGQGTRLTVV.

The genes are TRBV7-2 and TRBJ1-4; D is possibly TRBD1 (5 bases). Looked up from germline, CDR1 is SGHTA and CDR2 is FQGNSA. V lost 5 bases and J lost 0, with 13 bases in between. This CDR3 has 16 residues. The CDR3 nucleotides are TGTGCCAGCAGCCGGGGAGGGGTGGCAACTAATGAAAAACTGTTTTTT. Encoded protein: CASSRGGVATNEKLFF.

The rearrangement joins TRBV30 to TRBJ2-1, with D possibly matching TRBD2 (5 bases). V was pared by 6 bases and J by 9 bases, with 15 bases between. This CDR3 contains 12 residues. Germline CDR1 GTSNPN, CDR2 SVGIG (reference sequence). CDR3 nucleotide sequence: TGTGCCTGCGCTTATGGACTCCTTGAGCAGTTCTTC. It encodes CACAYGLLEQFF.

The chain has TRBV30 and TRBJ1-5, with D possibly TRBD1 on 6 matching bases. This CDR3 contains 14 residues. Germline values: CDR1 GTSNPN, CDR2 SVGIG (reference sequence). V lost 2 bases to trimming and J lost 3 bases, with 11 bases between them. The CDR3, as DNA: TGTGCCTGGAGTCGTACAGGGAACAATCAGCCCCAGCATTTT. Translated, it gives CAWSRTGNNQPQHF.

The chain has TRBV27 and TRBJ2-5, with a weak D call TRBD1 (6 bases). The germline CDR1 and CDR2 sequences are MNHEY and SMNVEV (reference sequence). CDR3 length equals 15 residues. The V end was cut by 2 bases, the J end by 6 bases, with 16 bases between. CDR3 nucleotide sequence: TGTGCCAGCAGTTTAGGATACGTGAGGGGGAAGACCCAGTACTTC. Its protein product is CASSLGYVRGKTQYF.

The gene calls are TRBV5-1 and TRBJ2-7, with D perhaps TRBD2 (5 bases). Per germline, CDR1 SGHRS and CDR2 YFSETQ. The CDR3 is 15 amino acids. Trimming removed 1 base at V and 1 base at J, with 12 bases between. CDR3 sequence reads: CASSLRSGPSYEQYF. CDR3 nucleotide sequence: TGCGCCAGCAGCTTGCGAAGCGGACCTTCCTACGAGCAGTACTTC.

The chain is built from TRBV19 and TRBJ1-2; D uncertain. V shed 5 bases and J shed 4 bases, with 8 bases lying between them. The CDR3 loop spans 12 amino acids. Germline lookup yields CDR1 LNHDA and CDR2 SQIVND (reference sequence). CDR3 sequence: CASSPDSYGYTF. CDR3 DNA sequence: TGTGCCAGTAGTCCCGATAGCTATGGCTACACCTTC.

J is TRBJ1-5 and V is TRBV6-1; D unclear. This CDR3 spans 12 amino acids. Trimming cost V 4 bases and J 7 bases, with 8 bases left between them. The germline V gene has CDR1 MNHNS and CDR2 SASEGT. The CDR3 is CASSVGPQPQHF. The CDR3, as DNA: TGTGCCAGCAGTGTCGGTCCCCAGCCCCAGCATTTT.

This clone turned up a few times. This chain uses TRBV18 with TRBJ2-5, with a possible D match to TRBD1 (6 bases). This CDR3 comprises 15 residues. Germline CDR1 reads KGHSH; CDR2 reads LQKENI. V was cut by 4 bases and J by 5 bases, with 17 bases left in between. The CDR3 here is CASSLQTGQGETQYF. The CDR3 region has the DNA TGTGCCAGCTCACTACAGACAGGTCAGGGGGAGACCCAGTACTTC.

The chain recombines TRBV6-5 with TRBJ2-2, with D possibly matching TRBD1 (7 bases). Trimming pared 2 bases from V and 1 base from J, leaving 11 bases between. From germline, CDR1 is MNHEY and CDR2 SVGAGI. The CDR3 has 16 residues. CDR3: CASSYGGGRNTGELFF. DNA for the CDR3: TGTGCCAGCAGTTACGGAGGGGGCCGGAACACCGGGGAGCTGTTTTTT.

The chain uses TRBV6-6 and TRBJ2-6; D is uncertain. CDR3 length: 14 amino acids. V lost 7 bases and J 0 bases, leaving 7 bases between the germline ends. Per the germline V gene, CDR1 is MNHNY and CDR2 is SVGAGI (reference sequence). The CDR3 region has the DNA TGTGCCAGCAATCAGGACTCTGGGGCCAACGTCCTGACTTTC. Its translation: CASNQDSGANVLTF.

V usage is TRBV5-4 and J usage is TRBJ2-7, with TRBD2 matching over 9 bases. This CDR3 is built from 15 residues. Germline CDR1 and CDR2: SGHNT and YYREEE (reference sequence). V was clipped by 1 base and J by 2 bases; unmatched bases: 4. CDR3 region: CASSLRLAGTYEQYF. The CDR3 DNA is TGTGCCAGCAGCTTGCGGCTAGCGGGGACCTACGAGCAGTACTTC.

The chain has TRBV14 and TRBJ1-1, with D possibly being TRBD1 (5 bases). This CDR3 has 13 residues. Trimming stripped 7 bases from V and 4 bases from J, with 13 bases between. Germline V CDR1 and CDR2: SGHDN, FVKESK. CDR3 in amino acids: CASTGGRGTEAFF. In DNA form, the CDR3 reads TGTGCCAGCACCGGGGGAAGAGGCACTGAAGCTTTCTTT.

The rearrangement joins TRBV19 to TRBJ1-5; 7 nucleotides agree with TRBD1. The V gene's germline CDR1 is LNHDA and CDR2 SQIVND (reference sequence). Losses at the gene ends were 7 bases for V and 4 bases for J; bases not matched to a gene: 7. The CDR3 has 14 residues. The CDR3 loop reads CASTLRQGNQPQHF. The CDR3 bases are TGTGCCAGTACCCTAAGACAGGGTAATCAGCCCCAGCATTTT.

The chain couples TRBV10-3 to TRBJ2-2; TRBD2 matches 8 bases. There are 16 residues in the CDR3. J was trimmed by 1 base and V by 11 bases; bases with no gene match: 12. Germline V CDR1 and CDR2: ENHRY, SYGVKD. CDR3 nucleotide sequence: TGTGCCGTGGCTAGCGGGCAAACAATGAACACCGGGGAGCTGTTTTTT. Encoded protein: CAVASGQTMNTGELFF.